This T cell receptor beta chain came from a study of blood T cell repertoires in COVID-19. Across the whole study: Sites across the United States, Italy and Spain contributed samples from acute and convalescent COVID-19. The analysed material was cDNA or gDNA that came from T cells, B-cell-depleted T cells, or PBMCs.

The germline V gene encodes CDR1 SGHDT and CDR2 YYEEEE. This CDR3 is 15 amino acids long. The V segment lost 3 bases and the J segment 4 bases; nucleotides outside the gene matches: 10. Source study methods: Amplification of reference gene primers provided the estimated nucleated cell counts. TCRdb's copy holds only in-frame clones and misses some; the assay was immunoSEQ multiplex PCR. Clone size and the V and J calls come from that table; the DNA yielded D and trimming. The table lists 75,000 to 100,000 clones, almost 85% of them singletons. The rearrangement uses TRBV5-6 and TRBJ2-7, with 7 nucleotides matching TRBD1. The clonotype was recovered from a human donor in a cohort sampled during active COVID-19. Sequencing was done on a sample of peripheral blood. The CDR3 bases are TGTGCCAGCAGCTCGCCGGGACAGCTAATATACGAGCAGTACTTC. Translation gives CASSSPGQLIYEQYF.